Below are 21 T cell receptor beta chains sequenced from a single sample in a study of cytomegalovirus exposure and HLA in healthy donors (dated by TCRdb to about 2017). The protocol used for the library was the immunoSEQ multiplex PCR assay. The multiplex PCR relied on a mix of 60 forward primers for TCR Vbeta segments and 13 reverse primers for TCR Jbeta segments. The table comes from immuneACCESS by way of TCRdb, which keeps in-frame sequences with V and J called. Part of the clones is missing from these tables; in studies checked, under half for an unresolved V gene and the rest for unknown reasons. This sample is represented by fewer than 150,000 clones; around 76% of them were singletons. The biggest ten clones account for 16% of the sample. Sequencing was done on a sample of PBMCs. These receptors were collected from a man in his fifties or sixties in good health and CMV-seropositive.

This chain joins TRBV5-6 and TRBJ2-7, with D uncertain. This CDR3 is built from 12 residues. Trimming removed 3 bases from V and 4 bases from J, with 8 bases in between. Germline lookup yields CDR1 SGHDT and CDR2 YYEEEE. This CDR3 reads CASSSNSYEQYF. The CDR3 DNA sequence: TGTGCCAGCAGCTCAAACAGTTACGAGCAGTACTTC. The full variable domain, its missing parts supplied by reference TRBV5-6 and TRBJ2-7, is DAGVTQSPTHLIKTRGQQVTLRCSPKSGHDTVSWYQQALGQGPQFIFQYYEEEERQRGNFPDRFSGHQFPNYSSELNVNALLLGDSALYLCASSSNSYEQYFGPGTRLTVT.

This sequence joins TRBV28 and TRBJ1-2; TRBD1 agrees at 8 bases. Germline loops: CDR1 MDHEN, CDR2 SYDVKM. The CDR3 contains 14 residues. The trim removed 8 bases at V and 4 bases at J, leaving 9 bases unmatched. This CDR3 is CASGVQGEAYGYTF. CDR3 in DNA: TGTGCCAGCGGGGTACAGGGGGAGGCCTATGGCTACACCTTC.

V and J are TRBV7-2 and TRBJ1-5; 12 bases map to TRBD1. The CDR3 spans 16 residues. Germline-derived CDR1 and CDR2 are SGHTA and FQGNSA. With V trimmed by 1 base and J by 5 bases, 3 bases remained unmatched. The CDR3 protein is CASSLDGTGGYQPQHF. DNA of the CDR3: TGTGCCAGCAGCTTAGACGGGACAGGGGGCTATCAGCCCCAGCATTTT.

V and J are TRBV6-6 and TRBJ2-7; 7 positions agree with TRBD2. CDR1 MNHNY and CDR2 SVGAGI come from the germline V gene (reference sequence). V dropped 2 bases and J dropped 0; count of bases not matched to a gene: 4. CDR3 size: 15 residues. CDR3 amino acids: CASSYEAGSSYEQYF. CDR3 bases: TGTGCCAGCAGTTACGAAGCGGGGAGCTCCTACGAGCAGTACTTC.

This clone has just a few counts. V usage is TRBV5-6 and J usage is TRBJ2-7, with a possible D match to TRBD2 (6 bases). V gave up 2 bases and J gave up 7 bases, with 13 bases separating them. Germline CDR1 reads SGHDT; CDR2 reads YYEEEE. This CDR3 has 13 residues. DNA of the CDR3: TGTGCCAGCAGCTTCCGGGAGTACGGGGAGCAGTACTTC. Protein: CASSFREYGEQYF.

The chain couples TRBV7-9 to TRBJ2-1; TRBD2 agrees at 10 bases. The trim removed 2 bases at V and 7 bases at J, leaving 14 bases unmatched. The CDR3 totals 18 residues. CDR1 and CDR2 from the germline V gene are SEHNR and FQNEAQ (reference sequence). CDR3 sequence: CASSLSRGASGSGNEQFF. CDR3 nucleotides: TGTGCCAGCAGCTTAAGCCGGGGGGCTAGCGGGAGTGGAAATGAGCAGTTCTTC.

V gene TRBV6-7 combines with J gene TRBJ2-7, with 7 bases lining up with TRBD2. TRBV6-7 is sorted into the ORF group, with uncertain function. V was clipped by 0 bases and J by 0 bases; unmatched bases: 5. The CDR3 is 16 residues long. CDR3 sequence (DNA): TGTGCCAGCAGTTACTCTAGCGGGTTCAGCTCCTACGAGCAGTACTTC. Protein sequence: CASSYSSGFSSYEQYF.

The CDR3 DNA reads as TGTGCCAGGCCGCCGGGTAGCGTGGGTGAGCAGTTCTTC. Translating gives CARPPGSVGEQFF. The V gene is TRBV6-8, the J gene TRBJ2-1; D perhaps matches TRBD2 (5 bases). CDR3 length: 13 amino acids. Germline loops: CDR1 MNHGY, CDR2 SAAAGT. The ends were cut back, 9 bases at V and 9 bases at J, with 18 bases in the middle.

The chain couples TRBV5-5 to TRBJ1-3; D gene ambiguous. This CDR3 comprises 13 residues. V was cut by 2 bases and J by 4 bases, with 7 bases left in between. CDR1 is SGHKS, CDR2 YYEKEE, per germline (reference sequence). CDR3 nucleotides: TGTGCCAGCAGCTTACTCAGGGGAAACACCATATATTTT. It yields the protein CASSLLRGNTIYF.

This clone was seen a handful of times. The chain links TRBV18 to TRBJ2-7, with D possibly TRBD1 on 6 matching bases. This CDR3 is 15 amino acids long. V gave up 6 bases and J gave up 3 bases, with 18 bases separating them. CDR1 and CDR2 (germline): KGHSH, LQKENI. The CDR3 DNA sequence: TGTGCCAGCTCTACTTCTGTATCAGGGGTCTACGAGCAGTACTTC. Its translation is CASSTSVSGVYEQYF.

The chain is built from TRBV5-1 and TRBJ2-5; D remains ambiguous. CDR1 is SGHRS, CDR2 YFSETQ, per germline. The CDR3 spans 14 residues. V lost 1 base and J lost 5, with 12 bases in between. The CDR3 DNA is TGCGCCAGCAGCTTGCAGCAGGCACAGGAGACCCAGTACTTC. Its translation: CASSLQQAQETQYF.

V gene TRBV23-1 combines with J gene TRBJ2-7; D might be TRBD2 (5 bases). Being an ORF, TRBV23-1 has a function that is uncertain. CDR3 size: 17 residues. Trimming removed 2 bases from V and 0 bases from J, with 17 bases in between. This CDR3 reads CASSQGEGTESSYEQYF. The CDR3, as DNA: TGCGCCAGCAGTCAAGGTGAGGGAACGGAAAGCTCCTACGAGCAGTACTTC.

The CDR3 here is CASSVDRNTEAFF. In nucleotides, the CDR3 is TGTGCCAGCAGTGTGGACAGGAACACTGAAGCTTTCTTT. The V call is TRBV6-5, the J call TRBJ1-1; D is possibly TRBD1 (6 bases). Trimming cost V 5 bases and J 1 base, with 8 bases left between them. The CDR3 is 13 amino acids. The germline CDR1 and CDR2 sequences are MNHEY and SVGAGI.

The rearrangement joins TRBV27 to TRBJ2-1; D is perhaps TRBD2 (6 bases). The CDR3 runs to 12 residues. Germline V gene data show CDR1 as MNHEY and CDR2 as SMNVEV (reference sequence). V lost 7 bases to trimming and J lost 3 bases, with 7 bases between them. CDR3 DNA sequence: TGTGCCAGCATGGGACTCTACAATGAGCAGTTCTTC. Its translation is CASMGLYNEQFF.

The count of this clone is one. This rearrangement joins TRBV5-6 to TRBJ2-7, with 13 nucleotides matching TRBD2. Trimming cost V 2 bases and J 5 bases; bases outside gene matches: 1. Germline CDR1 and CDR2: SGHDT and YYEEEE. The CDR3 runs 14 residues. CDR3: CASSLLAGGHEQYF. CDR3 bases: TGTGCCAGCAGCTTACTAGCGGGGGGGCACGAGCAGTACTTC.

This clone was detected once. The chain uses TRBV7-2 and TRBJ2-6, with D unresolved. The V end was cut by 1 base, the J end by 0 bases, with 10 bases between. Germline-derived CDR1 and CDR2 are SGHTA and FQGNSA. This CDR3 comprises 17 residues. The CDR3 here is CASSLGGYSSGANVLTF. DNA of the CDR3: TGTGCCAGCAGCTTAGGTGGTTACAGCTCTGGGGCCAACGTCCTGACTTTC.

V and J are TRBV6-5 and TRBJ1-6, with D tentatively TRBD1 (6 bases). CDR3 size: 15 residues. Per germline, CDR1 MNHEY and CDR2 SVGAGI. Deletions cut 5 bases from V and 10 bases from J, with 18 bases between. The CDR3 loop is CASSPPRQAGSPLHF. CDR3 nucleotides: TGTGCCAGCAGTCCGCCCCGACAGGCAGGGTCACCCCTCCACTTT.

In its sample, this clone was seen once. J is TRBJ1-2 and V is TRBV27, with a possible D match to TRBD1 (6 bases). This CDR3 comprises 16 residues. The V end was cut by 7 bases, the J end by 8 bases, with 26 bases between. Germline lookup yields CDR1 MNHEY and CDR2 SMNVEV (reference sequence). The CDR3 DNA reads TGTGCCAGCACCCCCTGGGGCAGGGGCGCTTTAGTAGGCTACACCTTC. Amino acids: CASTPWGRGALVGYTF.

V usage is TRBV5-1 and J usage is TRBJ2-7; the match to TRBD1 covers 9 bases. This CDR3 has 14 residues. Unmatched junction bases numbered 4, after V lost 5 bases and J lost 1 base. Germline assignment: CDR1 SGHRS and CDR2 YFSETQ. The chain's CDR3 is CASSSGQGSYEQYF. CDR3 nucleotide sequence: TGCGCCAGCAGTTCGGGACAGGGATCCTACGAGCAGTACTTC.

The rearrangement links TRBV7-2 to TRBJ2-1; 12 bases line up with TRBD2. This CDR3 spans 15 amino acids. Germline trimming cut 5 bases from V and 5 bases from J; bases unmatched to any gene: 4. Germline V lookup: CDR1 SGHTA, CDR2 FQGNSA. This chain's CDR3 is CASSRRLAGDNEQFF. The CDR3, as DNA: TGTGCCAGCAGCCGACGACTAGCGGGAGACAATGAGCAGTTCTTC. Based on the CDR3 plus reference TRBV7-2 and TRBJ2-1, the full variable domain is GAGVSQSPSNKVTEKGKDVELRCDPISGHTALYWYRQSLGQGLEFLIYFQGNSAPDKSGLPSDRFSAERTGGSVSTLTIQRTQQEDSAVYLCASSRRLAGDNEQFFGPGTRLTVL.

The rearrangement uses TRBV5-6 and TRBJ2-1; 15 bases match TRBD2. Germline-derived CDR1 and CDR2 are SGHDT and YYEEEE. The CDR3 spans 15 residues. Germline trimming cut 4 bases from V and 9 bases from J; bases unmatched to any gene: 5. CDR3 amino acids: CASSPGLAGGTEQFF. CDR3 in DNA: TGTGCCAGCAGCCCTGGACTAGCGGGAGGGACTGAGCAGTTCTTC.